These 10 T cell receptor beta chains were sequenced from one sample in a study of blood T cells in healthy people across ages. A second PCR, run for about 7 to 11 cycles, used a sample-barcoded 5' primer plus a J-beta primer mix. TCRdb redid the calling of the 5' RACE reads with MiXCR, one entry per CDR3 protein. The top ten hold under 20% of the sample, which has approximately 1,000,000 distinct CDR3 sequences, 35% to 50% seen once. The sequenced material came from blood. The receptor set was obtained from a woman aged 60-75 years in good health.

This chain links TRBV6-1 with TRBJ2-3; D is unresolved. The ends were cut back, 4 bases at V and 1 base at J, with 12 bases in the middle. Germline V gene lookup returns CDR1 MNHNS and CDR2 SASEGT. CDR3 length equals 15 residues. In DNA, the CDR3 is TGTGCCAGCAGTGCGCTTTTGAGCGGCACAGATACGCAGTATTTT. Its protein is CASSALLSGTDTQYF.

The chain recombines TRBV7-2 with TRBJ1-6; D unclear. Trimming shortened V by 3 bases and J by 0 bases, and 6 bases separated the two germline ends. The CDR3 spans 15 residues. The germline V gene encodes CDR1 SGHTA and CDR2 FQGNSA. The CDR3 here is CASSFVSSYNSPLHF. CDR3 nucleotide sequence: TGTGCCAGCAGCTTCGTCAGCTCCTATAATTCACCCCTCCACTTT.

The V call is TRBV5-1, the J call TRBJ2-5; D is unresolved. V was trimmed by 1 base and J by 11 bases, leaving 18 bases between them. This CDR3 has 14 amino acids. Germline CDR1 SGHRS, CDR2 YFSETQ. CDR3 nucleotides: TGCGCCAGCAGCTTGATGCTCTCAAGGCATGAGCAGTACTTC. Protein: CASSLMLSRHEQYF. The whole variable domain, filled in from reference TRBV5-1 and TRBJ2-5, reads KAGVTQTPRYLIKTRGQQVTLSCSPISGHRSVSWYQQTPGQGLQFLFEYFSETQRNKGNFPGRFSGRQFSNSRSEMNVSTLELGDSALYLCASSLMLSRHEQYFGPGTRLLVL.

Regarding this clonotype: This sequence may be a read error, since a much larger clone differs from it by one base. The V call is TRBV29-1, the J call TRBJ2-7; 9 bases are shared with TRBD1. The trim removed 7 bases at V and 3 bases at J, leaving 4 bases unmatched. Germline V gene sequence: CDR1 SQVTM, CDR2 ANQGSEA. This CDR3 is built from 12 residues. DNA for the CDR3: TGCAGCGCCCAGACAGGGGGCTACGAGCAGTACTTC. Amino acids: CSAQTGGYEQYF.

This clonotype was recorded many times. CDR3 amino acids: CSARRGDVYGYTF. CDR3 bases: TGCAGTGCTAGGAGGGGGGACGTCTATGGCTACACCTTC. The chain couples TRBV20-1 to TRBJ1-2; a weak D match, TRBD1 (6 bases). From germline, CDR1 is DFQATT and CDR2 SNEGSKA (reference sequence). The length of the CDR3 is 13 residues. V was shortened by 3 bases and J by 4 bases, with 12 bases between the two germline ends.

With respect to this clonotype: The junction departs from the called germline gene at one end, perhaps through a read error. This sequence joins TRBV4-1 and TRBJ2-7; tentatively, D is TRBD2 (5 bases). The CDR3 contains 14 residues. Germline values: CDR1 MGHRA, CDR2 YSYEKL. CDR3 DNA: TGTGCCAGCAGTCGGACTGGTACCACCTACGAGCAGTACTTC. Protein sequence: CASSRTGTTYEQYF.

As concerns this clonotype: This clone may be a read error of a much larger clone one base away. V usage is TRBV11-2 and J usage is TRBJ2-3; D is possibly TRBD1 or TRBD2 (5 bases each). The V end lost 0 bases, the J end lost 4 bases, and 11 bases lay between the germline ends. CDR3 length: 15 residues. CDR1 is SGHAT and CDR2 is FQNNGV in the germline V gene. The CDR3 bases are TGTGCCAGCAGCTTAGAAACAGGAGGCTCAGATACGCAGTATTTT. It encodes CASSLETGGSDTQYF. Full variable domain (remainder filled in from reference TRBV11-2 and TRBJ2-3): EAGVAQSPRYKIIEKRQSVAFWCNPISGHATLYWYQQILGQGPKLLIQFQNNGVVDDSQLPKDRFSAERLKGVDSTLKIQPAKLEDSAVYLCASSLETGGSDTQYFGPGTRLTVL.

V gene TRBV27 combines with J gene TRBJ2-1; TRBD2 agrees at 10 bases. The CDR3 has 15 residues. V gave up 7 bases and J gave up 5 bases; unmatched junction bases: 8. Germline-derived CDR1 and CDR2 are MNHEY and SMNVEV (reference sequence). CDR3 region: CASTPGTSVNNEQFF. CDR3 nucleotides: TGTGCCAGCACCCCGGGGACTAGCGTAAACAATGAGCAGTTCTTC.

V usage is TRBV20-1 and J usage is TRBJ2-2, with 9 bases matching TRBD1. Germline CDR1 is DFQATT and CDR2 is SNEGSKA (reference sequence). The CDR3 covers 15 residues. J was trimmed by 6 bases and V by 0 bases; bases with no gene match: 5. The CDR3, as DNA: TGCAGTGCTAGAGATCTAACAGGGGGCGCCGGGGAGCTGTTTTTT. It encodes CSARDLTGGAGELFF.

V and J are TRBV5-6 and TRBJ2-5; D remains unclear. V was trimmed by 4 bases and J by 5 bases, leaving 15 bases between them. CDR1 and CDR2 (germline): SGHDT, YYEEEE. The CDR3 extends over 14 amino acids. CDR3 DNA sequence: TGTGCCAGCAGCCCGAGACATCCTGGGGAGACCCAGTACTTC. Translation gives CASSPRHPGETQYF.